This is a list of T cell receptor beta chains from one sample in a study of blood T cell repertoires in COVID-19. Sequencing used immunoSEQ multiplex PCR; TCRdb keeps in-frame clones, though not all of them. Among 95,000 to 100,000 clones listed, 65% to 85% were seen once. Material: peripheral blood. All receptors come from a woman aged 55-70 years with acute or convalescent COVID-19. Both conserved end residues are part of each CDR3. The D gene is left open where the match is weak. Some rows mark clone size as missing; the rest say once, few, many or name a class of expanded clone.

d_call: .; v_call: TRBV10-3; clone_size: .; j_call: TRBJ1-2; cdr3_nt: TGTGCCATCAGTGAAGGTGGAGACAGTGATGGCTACACCTTC; cdr3_aa: CAISEGGDSDGYTF
d_call: TRBD1; v_call: TRBV2; clone_size: .; j_call: TRBJ1-6; cdr3_nt: TGTGCCAGCAGGGGACAGGCAGGTTCACCCCTCCACTTT; cdr3_aa: CASRGQAGSPLHF
d_call: .; v_call: TRBV11-2; clone_size: .; j_call: TRBJ1-2; cdr3_nt: TGTGCCAGCAGCCCCAGATCAAGGGAGGATGCCAACTATGGCTACACCTTC; cdr3_aa: CASSPRSREDANYGYTF
d_call: TRBD1; v_call: TRBV27; clone_size: .; j_call: TRBJ1-6; cdr3_nt: TGTGCCAGCAGTTTCGGGACAGGGGGTTCACCCCTCCACTTT; cdr3_aa: CASSFGTGGSPLHF
d_call: .; v_call: TRBV28; clone_size: once; j_call: TRBJ1-3; cdr3_nt: TGTGCCAGCAGTTTAACGAGTTTGGCTGGAAACACCATATATTTT; cdr3_aa: CASSLTSLAGNTIYF
d_call: TRBD2; v_call: TRBV28; clone_size: once; j_call: TRBJ2-7; cdr3_nt: TGTGCCAGCAGTCCGGGGGGGGAGTCCTACGAGCAGTACTTC; cdr3_aa: CASSPGGESYEQYF
d_call: .; v_call: TRBV30; clone_size: few; j_call: TRBJ1-1; cdr3_nt: TGTGCCTGGAGGTCAACGGGGATTGAAGCTTTCTTT; cdr3_aa: CAWRSTGIEAFF
d_call: TRBD1; v_call: TRBV5-6; clone_size: .; j_call: TRBJ1-2; cdr3_nt: TGTGCCAGCAGCCGAAGGCAGGGGGGAGGCTACACCTTC; cdr3_aa: CASSRRQGGGYTF
d_call: .; v_call: TRBV7-9; clone_size: .; j_call: TRBJ1-2; cdr3_nt: TGTGCCAGCACCCAATCCAACAGGGACGGCGGCTACACCTTC; cdr3_aa: CASTQSNRDGGYTF
d_call: .; v_call: TRBV24-1; clone_size: .; j_call: TRBJ1-4; cdr3_nt: TGTGCCACCAGTGGGGGGGTCCCTGAAAAACTGTTTTTT; cdr3_aa: CATSGGVPEKLFF
d_call: TRBD2; v_call: TRBV7-2; clone_size: .; j_call: TRBJ2-7; cdr3_nt: TGTGCCAGCAGCTCCGGGACTAGCGGGGGCATCGCCTACGAGCAGTACTTC; cdr3_aa: CASSSGTSGGIAYEQYF
d_call: .; v_call: TRBV6-5; clone_size: .; j_call: TRBJ1-6; cdr3_nt: TGTGCCAGCAGTTACTCGCGGCAGGGTGGTTCACCCCTCCACTTT; cdr3_aa: CASSYSRQGGSPLHF
d_call: .; v_call: TRBV7-8; clone_size: .; j_call: TRBJ1-2; cdr3_nt: TGTGCCAGCAGCCTCGCGAACGACTATGGCTACACCTTC; cdr3_aa: CASSLANDYGYTF
d_call: TRBD2; v_call: TRBV7-9; clone_size: .; j_call: TRBJ2-7; cdr3_nt: TGTGCCAGCAGCACCGGACAGGGGATTAGCGGGGGGGCCTCCTACGAGCAGTACTTC; cdr3_aa: CASSTGQGISGGASYEQYF
d_call: .; v_call: TRBV5-4; clone_size: .; j_call: TRBJ2-5; cdr3_nt: TGTGCCAGCAGCTCTCAGATAGCGGAGACCCAGTACTTC; cdr3_aa: CASSSQIAETQYF
d_call: TRBD1; v_call: TRBV19; clone_size: .; j_call: TRBJ1-2; cdr3_nt: TGTGCCAGCACCCAGGGGGCCGGTAACTATGGCTACACCTTC; cdr3_aa: CASTQGAGNYGYTF
d_call: TRBD1; v_call: TRBV6-2/TRBV6-3; clone_size: once; j_call: TRBJ1-1; cdr3_nt: TGTGCCAGCAGTTCCCATATATCTCGGGACAGGGGGCGGTCTGGCTCCACTGAAGCTTTCTTT; cdr3_aa: CASSSHISRDRGRSGSTEAFF
d_call: .; v_call: TRBV29-1; clone_size: .; j_call: TRBJ1-1; cdr3_nt: TGCAGCGTTGGTCGGGGACTTATGAACACTGAAGCTTTCTTT; cdr3_aa: CSVGRGLMNTEAFF
d_call: .; v_call: TRBV30; clone_size: .; j_call: TRBJ1-6; cdr3_nt: TGTGCCTGGAGAGCTCCGGGTGGTTCACCCCTCCACTTT; cdr3_aa: CAWRAPGGSPLHF
d_call: .; v_call: TRBV5-1; clone_size: once; j_call: TRBJ2-5; cdr3_nt: TGCGCCAGCAGCTTACAGGGTATTGAGGGAGAGACCCAGTACTTC; cdr3_aa: CASSLQGIEGETQYF
d_call: TRBD1; v_call: TRBV19; clone_size: .; j_call: TRBJ1-2; cdr3_nt: TGTGCCAGTAGTCTGGGACAGCTACTGAGCTATGGCTACACCTTC; cdr3_aa: CASSLGQLLSYGYTF
d_call: .; v_call: TRBV6-5; clone_size: few; j_call: TRBJ1-2; cdr3_nt: TGTGCCAGCAGTACTCCCATATCAGGGGGCTACACCTTC; cdr3_aa: CASSTPISGGYTF
d_call: .; v_call: TRBV6-4; clone_size: .; j_call: TRBJ2-2; cdr3_nt: TGTGCCAGCAGTGACGAGGCCGGGGAGCTGTTTTTT; cdr3_aa: CASSDEAGELFF
d_call: .; v_call: TRBV2; clone_size: many; j_call: TRBJ1-5; cdr3_nt: TGTGCCAGCAGTGAGGGGGGGATTCAGCCCCAGCATTTT; cdr3_aa: CASSEGGIQPQHF